This T cell receptor beta chain derives from a study of blood T cell repertoires in COVID-19. Study-wide context: From the United States, Italy and Spain came samples of acute and convalescent COVID-19. PBMCs, B-cell-depleted T cells, or T cells were the source of the cDNA or gDNA that made up the material.

Seattle's enrolled individuals joined amid active infection and were then monitored longitudinally. Original handling: Reference gene primer amplification gave nucleated cell count estimates. Generated by immunoSEQ multiplex PCR, the TCRdb table keeps only in-frame clones and is missing some. Clonal size and the V and J genes are those of that table, whereas D and trimming came from the DNA. This sample has roughly 410,000 clones, with over 75% found just once. This TCR came from a woman aged 60 to 75 with COVID-19, enrolled during active disease. The sample consisted of peripheral blood.

The chain's CDR3 is CASSRTSGGIYEQYF. DNA for the CDR3: TGTGCCAGCTCACGGACTAGCGGGGGGATTTACGAGCAGTACTTC. This chain joins TRBV6-5 and TRBJ2-7, with 14 bases that match TRBD2. The CDR3 contains 15 residues. Germline V gene data show CDR1 as MNHEY and CDR2 as SVGAGI. Trimming at V came to 8 bases and at J to 4 bases, leaving 7 bases not matched to a gene.